The 29 T cell receptor beta chains reported below all come from one sample, sequenced in a study of human T cells and chemical hapten exposure. TCRdb re-called the RACE reads through MiXCR, storing one row per CDR3 protein. The sample has under 200,000 distinct CDR3 sequences, more than 25% seen once. Stated time point: pre-sensitization, week 0. Sample treatment: therapeutic diphenylcyclopropenone sensitization with weekly scalp DPC. Sequencing was performed on whole blood, taken in connection with sensitization to the hapten diphenylcyclopropenone (DPC). The receptors were sampled from a woman aged 25 to 39 with alopecia areata. Some clones in this sample may be carry-over from other donors' samples.

This clonotype was observed a few times. The CDR3 sequence: CASGRNRQPQHF. The CDR3 DNA reads as TGTGCCAGCGGCCGAAACCGTCAGCCCCAGCATTTT. This chain joins TRBV6-1 and TRBJ1-5, with D unclear. V lost 8 bases to trimming and J lost 6 bases, with 11 bases between them. The CDR3 covers 12 residues. Germline-derived CDR1 and CDR2 are MNHNS and SASEGT.

This clonotype was detected only a few times. The chain joins TRBV6-2 or TRBV6-3 to TRBJ1-5, with D tentatively TRBD1 (6 bases). In germline, CDR1 is MNHEY, CDR2 SVGEGT. Trimming took 6 bases from V and 7 from J, leaving 16 bases between them. The CDR3 extends over 14 amino acids. The CDR3 DNA reads TGTGCCAGCAGCCGAGGGGGTCTGGAGCAGCCCCAGCATTTT. Translated, it gives CASSRGGLEQPQHF.

The rearrangement uses TRBV20-1 and TRBJ1-2, with a weak D call TRBD1 (6 bases). The CDR3 is made up of 14 amino acids. V lost 8 bases and J lost 4, with 20 bases in between. Germline V gene lookup returns CDR1 DFQATT and CDR2 SNEGSKA (reference sequence). CDR3 residues: CSLSPDRPFYGYTF. In nucleotides, the CDR3 is TGCAGTCTTAGTCCCGACAGGCCTTTCTATGGCTACACCTTC.

This clonotype was seen a few times. The CDR3 nucleotides read TGTGCCAGCAGCCCAGGATCTACCTATAACTATGGCTACACCTTC. Protein: CASSPGSTYNYGYTF. V usage is TRBV5-5 and J usage is TRBJ1-2; no firm D call. The length of the CDR3 is 15 residues. The V gene's germline CDR1 is SGHKS and CDR2 YYEKEE (reference sequence). Trimming cost V 4 bases and J 1 base, with 14 bases left between them.

The V gene is TRBV6-1, the J gene TRBJ2-1; TRBD2 matches at 8 bases. Germline trimming cut 3 bases from V and 0 bases from J; bases unmatched to any gene: 13. This CDR3 spans 19 amino acids. Germline CDR1 is MNHNS and CDR2 is SASEGT. The DNA of the CDR3 is TGTGCCAGCAGTGACCCTCGGGGGGTAGCGGGGACCTCCTACAATGAGCAGTTCTTC. This codes for CASSDPRGVAGTSYNEQFF.

This clonotype was counted only a few times. CDR3 nucleotide sequence: TGTGCCAGCAGCCTACTCCAAAACGAGCAGTACTTC. Translated, it gives CASSLLQNEQYF. The rearrangement joins TRBV3-1 to TRBJ2-7; the D is unclear. Trimming stripped 4 bases from V and 5 bases from J, with 9 bases between. Germline V gene sequence: CDR1 LGHDT, CDR2 YNNKEL (reference sequence). The CDR3 is made up of 12 amino acids.

This clonotype occurred a few times. The chain uses TRBV20-1 and TRBJ1-6, with D possibly matching TRBD1 (5 bases). From germline, CDR1 is DFQATT and CDR2 SNEGSKA (reference sequence). The CDR3 runs 17 residues. Between the trimmed V and J ends, which lost 0 bases and 2 bases, there was a span of 14 bases. The CDR3 nucleotides are TGCAGTGCTAGAGATATCGGGGGTAGGACCTATAATTCACCCCTCCACTTT. Its protein is CSARDIGGRTYNSPLHF.

This clonotype was found a few times. The rearrangement joins TRBV5-1 to TRBJ1-1; the D is unclear. Germline V gene data show CDR1 as SGHRS and CDR2 as YFSETQ. V dropped 4 bases and J dropped 3 bases, with 19 bases sitting between them. The CDR3 totals 16 residues. CDR3 nucleotides: TGCGCCAGCAGCCCTTATGGGTTGGGGAAAGACACTGAAGCTTTCTTT. It codes for CASSPYGLGKDTEAFF.

The V call is TRBV12-3 or TRBV12-4, the J call TRBJ2-1; TRBD2 aligns across 8 bases. The length of the CDR3 is 14 residues. The J segment lost 10 bases and the V segment lost 1 base, leaving 6 bases of the junction unmatched. The CDR3 loop is CASSLGSGICEQFF. CDR3 nucleotides: TGTGCCAGCAGTTTAGGTAGCGGGATTTGCGAGCAGTTCTTC.

The chain is built from TRBV28 and TRBJ2-5; a possible D gene is TRBD2 (5 bases). The germline V gene encodes CDR1 MDHEN and CDR2 SYDVKM. The CDR3 is 13 residues long. V dropped 5 bases and J dropped 1 base, with 8 bases sitting between them. This chain's CDR3 is CASSRGLQETQYF. The CDR3 nucleotides read TGTGCCAGCAGTCGTGGACTCCAAGAGACCCAGTACTTC.

This chain links TRBV7-2 with TRBJ2-3; tentative D call: TRBD2 (7 bases). The CDR3 covers 14 residues. V was pared by 5 bases and J by 6 bases, with 15 bases between. Germline V gene lookup returns CDR1 SGHTA and CDR2 FQGNSA. The CDR3 reads CASSPRGGGDTQYF. The DNA for the CDR3 is TGTGCCAGCAGCCCCCGAGGGGGGGGGGATACGCAGTATTTT.

V and J are TRBV11-2 and TRBJ2-1; 7 nucleotides line up with TRBD1. The CDR3 is 16 residues long. Germline V gene sequence: CDR1 SGHAT, CDR2 FQNNGV. V dropped 4 bases and J dropped 4; count of bases not matched to a gene: 10. The CDR3 spells CASSSWTRQGYNEQFF. For the CDR3, the DNA is TGTGCCAGCAGCTCCTGGACTCGACAGGGATACAATGAGCAGTTCTTC.

The chain employs TRBV5-1 and TRBJ2-1; D gene ambiguous. Germline V gives CDR1 SGHRS, CDR2 YFSETQ. CDR3 length: 12 amino acids. Trimming took 2 bases from V and 8 from J, leaving 8 bases between them. CDR3 loop: CASSLMLDEQFF. The CDR3 DNA reads TGCGCCAGCAGCTTAATGTTGGATGAGCAGTTCTTC.

The chain uses TRBV28 and TRBJ1-5; D is perhaps TRBD1 (6 bases). The germline gives CDR1 MDHEN, CDR2 SYDVKM. CDR3 size: 12 residues. V gave up 5 bases and J gave up 7 bases, with 9 bases separating them. This CDR3 reads CASSTGWQPQHF. CDR3 sequence (DNA): TGTGCCAGCAGTACAGGGTGGCAGCCCCAGCATTTT.

The gene calls are TRBV27 and TRBJ1-1; unclear D gene. This CDR3 is built from 15 residues. Germline V gene sequence: CDR1 MNHEY, CDR2 SMNVEV (reference sequence). V gave up 2 bases and J gave up 0 bases, with 10 bases separating them. The CDR3 coding sequence is TGTGCCAGCAGTTTAAGAGCGGGGATGAACACTGAAGCTTTCTTT. It yields the protein CASSLRAGMNTEAFF.

In its sample, this clonotype was seen a few times. The chain uses TRBV28 and TRBJ1-5, with 9 bases aligning to TRBD1. With 7 bases clipped from V and 5 bases from J, the junction kept 6 bases outside the gene matches. CDR1 MDHEN and CDR2 SYDVKM come from the germline V gene. The CDR3 covers 14 residues. The DNA for the CDR3 is TGTGCCAGCAATGGAGGGACAGGGTATCAGCCCCAGCATTTT. Translation gives CASNGGTGYQPQHF.

V usage is TRBV28 and J usage is TRBJ2-7, with D possibly matching TRBD1 (7 bases). In germline, CDR1 is MDHEN, CDR2 SYDVKM. Trimming removed 5 bases from V and 4 bases from J, with 18 bases in between. The CDR3 sequence is 15 residues long. CDR3 loop: CASSPRLPGGYEQYF. DNA of the CDR3: TGTGCCAGCAGTCCACGCCTACCAGGGGGGTACGAGCAGTACTTC.

This clonotype came up a few times. The V gene is TRBV5-1, the J gene TRBJ1-1; D unresolved. Per the germline V gene, CDR1 is SGHRS and CDR2 is YFSETQ. Trimming cost V 1 base and J 10 bases, with 17 bases left between them. There are 14 residues in the CDR3. The CDR3 DNA is TGCGCCAGCAGCTTGATCGTTGGGTCCCTAGGAGCTTTCTTT. Its protein is CASSLIVGSLGAFF.

This clonotype came up a few times. V and J are TRBV28 and TRBJ1-2, with D perhaps matching TRBD1 (5 bases). The CDR3 runs to 11 residues. Trimming removed 6 bases from V and 8 bases from J, with 10 bases in between. In germline, CDR1 is MDHEN, CDR2 SYDVKM. CDR3 amino acids: CASRRDGGYTF. The DNA of the CDR3 is TGTGCCAGCAGACGGGACGGCGGCTACACCTTC.

This clonotype was found a few times. This chain connects TRBV2 to TRBJ1-4; TRBD1 aligns across 8 bases. CDR3 size: 12 residues. CDR1 and CDR2 (germline): SNHLY, FYNNEI. After removal of 10 bases from V and 5 bases from J, the junction contained 3 bases not matched to a gene. The CDR3 DNA follows: TGTGCCACCAACAGGGGGAATGAAAAACTGTTTTTT. Translating gives CATNRGNEKLFF.

This clonotype has a handful of counts. The CDR3 reads CASSQAASPTYNEQFF. As DNA, the CDR3 is TGCGCCAGCAGCCAAGCTGCTAGTCCTACCTACAATGAGCAGTTCTTC. The chain joins TRBV4-1 to TRBJ2-1; D not certain. Germline V gene lookup returns CDR1 MGHRA and CDR2 YSYEKL. Trimming pared 1 base from V and 2 bases from J, leaving 12 bases between. The CDR3 sequence is 16 residues long.

A few counts support this clonotype. The V and J genes are TRBV9 and TRBJ1-2; D remains unclear. The CDR3 has 13 amino acids. The V gene's germline CDR1 is SGDLS and CDR2 YYNGEE. V was pared by 3 bases and J by 7 bases, with 13 bases between. The CDR3 protein is CASSASEEGGYTF. The CDR3, as DNA: TGTGCCAGCAGCGCGAGTGAAGAAGGTGGCTACACCTTC. The complete variable domain, with remaining parts taken from reference TRBV9 and TRBJ1-2, reads DSGVTQTPKHLITATGQRVTLRCSPRSGDLSVYWYQQSLDQGLQFLIQYYNGEERAKGNILERFSAQQFPDLHSELNLSSLELGDSALYFCASSASEEGGYTFGSGTRLTVV.

The gene calls are TRBV29-1 and TRBJ2-7; a weak D match, TRBD2 (6 bases). Per the germline V gene, CDR1 is SQVTM and CDR2 is ANQGSEA. The CDR3 covers 13 residues. V was clipped by 5 bases and J by 2 bases, with 13 bases between them. The DNA of the CDR3 is TGCAGCGTTCTCTCGGGGGTGGCCTACGAGCAGTACTTC. This translates into CSVLSGVAYEQYF.

In its sample, this clonotype was seen a few times. The chain has TRBV28 and TRBJ2-4; maybe TRBD2 (5 bases). The CDR3 has 15 residues. Trimming took off 4 bases at V and 6 bases at J, with 16 bases between the two ends. Germline V gene data show CDR1 as MDHEN and CDR2 as SYDVKM. DNA for the CDR3: TGTGCCAGCAGTTCACCCACCCCGGCGGGAAACATTCAGTACTTC. Translating it yields CASSSPTPAGNIQYF.

The rearrangement links TRBV29-1 to TRBJ2-5, with D hard to call. This CDR3 contains 13 residues. The germline V gene has CDR1 SQVTM and CDR2 ANQGSEA. Trimming pared 2 bases from V and 4 bases from J, leaving 11 bases between. As DNA, the CDR3 is TGCAGCGTTGAAAAGACTGATCGAGAGACCCAGTACTTC. This gives the protein CSVEKTDRETQYF.

The V and J genes are TRBV10-3 and TRBJ1-2; 9 bases map to TRBD1. This CDR3 has 16 residues. Germline-derived CDR1 and CDR2 are ENHRY and SYGVKD. V was clipped by 5 bases and J by 0 bases; unmatched bases: 7. The CDR3 region has the DNA TGTGCCATCAGTCAGGGACAGGGAACCACTAACTATGGCTACACCTTC. It translates to CAISQGQGTTNYGYTF.

The chain combines TRBV11-2 with TRBJ2-7; 12 bases are shared with TRBD2. The CDR3 is made up of 19 amino acids. V shed 3 bases, J shed 2 bases, and the junction held 14 bases outside the gene matches. Germline CDR1 is SGHAT and CDR2 is FQNNGV. The CDR3 sequence is CASSLPPPVLAGGTYEQYF. Written as DNA, the CDR3 is TGTGCCAGCAGCTTGCCCCCCCCGGTACTAGCGGGAGGAACCTACGAGCAGTACTTC. Filled out from reference TRBV11-2 and TRBJ2-7, the complete variable domain reads EAGVAQSPRYKIIEKRQSVAFWCNPISGHATLYWYQQILGQGPKLLIQFQNNGVVDDSQLPKDRFSAERLKGVDSTLKIQPAKLEDSAVYLCASSLPPPVLAGGTYEQYFGPGTRLTVT.

CDR3 sequence (DNA): TGTGCCAGCAGCCGGGACCGAGTAATCAATGAGCAGTTCTTC. It yields the protein CASSRDRVINEQFF. The chain employs TRBV6-1 and TRBJ2-1, with D perhaps given as TRBD1 or TRBD2 (5 bases each). Trimming cost V 6 bases and J 6 bases, with 15 bases left between them. Germline V lookup: CDR1 MNHNS, CDR2 SASEGT. The CDR3 is 14 amino acids.

The genes are TRBV24-1 and TRBJ2-3; D unclear. Trimming took off 3 bases at V and 11 bases at J, with 14 bases between the two ends. In germline, CDR1 is KGHDR, CDR2 SFDVKD. The CDR3 consists of 13 residues. CDR3 DNA: TGTGCCACCAGTGATGGCCCTCGCCCGGGGCAGTATTTT. This translates into CATSDGPRPGQYF.